These 5 T cell receptor beta chains were sequenced from one sample in a study of blood T cells in healthy people across ages. Next came a second PCR, run for about 6 to 12 cycles, which used a sample-barcoded 5' primer along with a J-beta primer mix. TCRdb itself ran the 5' RACE reads through MiXCR, one entry per CDR3 protein. The data show 550,000 to 650,000 distinct CDR3 sequences, roughly a quarter seen once. These data are also associated with another study on T cells of mothers and their children.

Specimen: blood. These receptors originate from a boy aged 2 to 9 in good health.

The rearrangement links TRBV20-1 to TRBJ2-6; D remains unclear. The CDR3 loop spans 17 amino acids. Germline V CDR1 and CDR2: DFQATT, SNEGSKA (reference sequence). The germline V and J ends were trimmed by 6 bases and 0 bases, with 18 bases remaining between them. In DNA, the CDR3 is TGCAGTGCGCGGCTCCCTGGGCGACCCTCTGGGGCCAACGTCCTGACTTTC. This sequence encodes CSARLPGRPSGANVLTF.

Only a few counts were recorded for this clonotype. This chain joins TRBV3-1 and TRBJ2-2; D is unresolved. The CDR3 length is 14 residues. The germline gives CDR1 LGHDT, CDR2 YNNKEL (reference sequence). V dropped 4 bases and J dropped 4 bases, with 10 bases sitting between them. The CDR3 region is CASSPTWSTGELFF. The DNA for the CDR3 is TGTGCCAGCAGCCCGACATGGTCCACCGGGGAGCTGTTTTTT. The variable domain in full, with the rest retrieved from reference TRBV3-1 and TRBJ2-2, is DTAVSQTPKYLVTQMGNDKSIKCEQNLGHDTMYWYKQDSKKFLKIMFSYNNKELIINETVPNRFSPKSPDKAHLNLHINSLELGDSAVYFCASSPTWSTGELFFGEGSRLTVL.

This clonotype was seen more than once but under ten times. V is TRBV29-1 and J is TRBJ2-3; 10 bases match TRBD2. The V gene end was trimmed by 4 bases and the J gene end by 2 bases; junction bases not matched to a gene: 9. Germline assignment: CDR1 SQVTM and CDR2 ANQGSEA. The CDR3 runs 16 residues. The CDR3 reads CSVGLGLATTTDTQYF. The DNA for the CDR3 is TGCAGCGTTGGTCTGGGACTAGCGACCACCACAGATACGCAGTATTTT.

J is TRBJ1-1 and V is TRBV19; perhaps TRBD1 as D (5 bases). The CDR3 sequence is 15 residues long. The germline CDR1 and CDR2 sequences are LNHDA and SQIVND (reference sequence). V gave up 2 bases and J gave up 5 bases, with 15 bases separating them. CDR3 amino acids: CASSIIGREGTEAFF. The CDR3 DNA reads TGTGCCAGTAGTATAATCGGCAGAGAGGGGACTGAAGCTTTCTTT.

This clonotype was observed many times. The V gene is TRBV9, the J gene TRBJ2-7; no reliable D call. V lost 9 bases and J lost 4, with 11 bases in between. Germline lookup yields CDR1 SGDLS and CDR2 YYNGEE. This CDR3 comprises 11 residues. In DNA, the CDR3 is TGTGCCATTTCCGGCGGTTACGAGCAGTACTTC. Protein sequence: CAISGGYEQYF.